This T cell receptor (beta chain) was retrieved from a study of CD8+CD57+ T cells in acquired aplastic anemia. Background on the study: Sorting CD4+ and CD8+ cells gave DNA averaging approximately 3 ug. Study results and caveats: CD8+ Simpson's diversity showed no significant patient-control difference. Found in both controls and patients were almost 30 CD8+ CDR3 sequences.

About this clonotype itself: The antigen is undetermined. Possible read error: a much larger clone is one base away.

The CDR3 is 11 residues long. CDR1 is MDHEN and CDR2 is SYDVKM in the germline V gene. TCR beta VDJ and CDR3 profiles were obtained from a genomic DNA template. TCRdb fed the reads into MiXCR, producing one record per CDR3 protein. The sample yields about 190,000 distinct CDR3 sequences, 54% seen once. This clonotype originated in a human donor in good health, serving as a control. The chain uses TRBV28 and TRBJ1-1; no firm D call. The sequenced sample was sorted CD4+, CD8+, or CD8+CD57+ T cells (not recorded which) from PBMCs. CDR3 region: CASSLGFEASF. The CDR3 nucleotides are TGTGCCAGCAGTTTGGGGTTTGAAGCTTCCTTT.